A single sample is the source of the 13 T cell receptor beta chains below, sequenced in a study of blood T cells in healthy people across ages. Primed by a sample-barcoded 5' primer and a J-beta primer mix, a second PCR proceeded for about 7 to 11 cycles. TCRdb re-analysed the 5' RACE reads in MiXCR, keeping a single row per CDR3 protein. The sample comprises hundreds of thousands of distinct CDR3 sequences, about 48% of which are singletons, and around 15% rests with the top ten. The sequencing sample was made of blood. The origin of the receptors is a young man in good health.

The chain is built from TRBV6-1 and TRBJ2-7; the D gene is possibly TRBD2 (6 bases). Germline V gives CDR1 MNHNS, CDR2 SASEGT. This CDR3 has 12 residues. The V end lost 6 bases, the J end lost 9 bases, and 15 bases lay between the germline ends. The CDR3 is CASSGGQTGQYF. In DNA form, the CDR3 reads TGTGCCAGCAGCGGGGGTCAGACGGGGCAGTACTTC.

V and J are TRBV12-3 or TRBV12-4 and TRBJ2-5; 9 bases are a match to TRBD1. The junction had 4 bases not matched to a gene; V was cut back by 7 bases and J by 4 bases. The CDR3 covers 13 residues. CDR3 sequence reads: CASTGTGLETQYF. CDR3 DNA sequence: TGTGCCAGCACGGGGACAGGGTTAGAGACCCAGTACTTC.

The sample holds a few counts of this clonotype. This rearrangement joins TRBV4-3 to TRBJ1-2; D uncertain. The CDR3 runs 17 residues. Germline CDR1 LGHNA, CDR2 YSLEER. Trimming stripped 0 bases from V and 0 bases from J, with 14 bases between. The CDR3 sequence is CASSQEPDHLANYGYTF. The CDR3 bases are TGCGCCAGCAGCCAAGAGCCGGACCACCTAGCTAACTATGGCTACACCTTC.

This chain uses TRBV24-1 with TRBJ2-5, with D perhaps matching TRBD1 or TRBD2 (6 bases each). CDR3 size: 16 residues. V lost 2 bases and J 2 bases, leaving 14 bases between the germline ends. Germline CDR1 and CDR2: KGHDR and SFDVKD. CDR3 loop: CATSDSGEGGQETQYF. Written as DNA, the CDR3 is TGTGCCACCAGTGATTCGGGGGAAGGGGGTCAAGAGACCCAGTACTTC.

In regard to this clonotype: One junction end disagrees with the germline gene, perhaps due to a read error. The gene calls are TRBV11-2 and TRBJ1-6; D not resolved. Germline CDR1 and CDR2: SGHAT and FQNNGV. This CDR3 is 15 amino acids long. The CDR3 DNA reads TGTGCCAGCAGCTTAGAATCAATATATAATTCACCTCTCCACTTT. It translates to CASSLESIYNSPLHF.

This clonotype came up a few times. CDR3: CATSRDRSGGPVDTQYF. The CDR3 region has the DNA TGTGCCACCAGCAGAGATCGGAGCGGGGGGCCAGTAGATACGCAGTATTTT. This chain joins TRBV15 and TRBJ2-3; 9 nucleotides line up with TRBD2. Per the germline V gene, CDR1 is LNHNV and CDR2 is YYDKDF (reference sequence). V lost 0 bases and J lost 5; bases outside the gene matches: 9. The CDR3 sequence is 17 residues long.

The chain is built from TRBV25-1 and TRBJ1-6; TRBD1 might be the D (5 bases). CDR1 is MGHDK and CDR2 is SYGVNS in the germline V gene. Trimming stripped 4 bases from V and 6 bases from J, with 7 bases between. The CDR3 sequence is 13 residues long. The CDR3 DNA follows: TGTGCCAGCAGTGCAGACAGTAATTCACCCCTCCACTTT. This gives the protein CASSADSNSPLHF. Based on the CDR3 plus reference TRBV25-1 and TRBJ1-6, the full variable domain is EADIYQTPRYLVIGTGKKITLECSQTMGHDKMYWYQQDPGMELHLIHYSYGVNSTEKGDLSSESTVSRIRTEHFPLTLESARPSHTSQYLCASSADSNSPLHFGNGTRLTVT.

The chain carries TRBV6-5 and TRBJ1-6; possibly TRBD1 for D (6 bases). V was clipped by 2 bases and J by 11 bases, with 13 bases between them. The CDR3 totals 14 residues. The germline V gene encodes CDR1 MNHEY and CDR2 SVGAGI. This CDR3 reads CASSYTGLEAPLHF. The CDR3 coding sequence is TGTGCCAGCAGTTACACAGGGCTCGAGGCACCCCTCCACTTT.

The chain couples TRBV6-5 to TRBJ2-1; D possibly uses TRBD1 or TRBD2 (6 bases each). This CDR3 spans 14 amino acids. Trimming removed 5 bases from V and 5 bases from J, with 13 bases in between. Germline lookup yields CDR1 MNHEY and CDR2 SVGAGI. CDR3 nucleotide sequence: TGTGCCAGCAGTCCCCGAGGGGGGAACAATGAGCAGTTCTTC. Its translation is CASSPRGGNNEQFF.

The CDR3 protein is CASSQEKRSQETQYF. The CDR3 DNA sequence: TGCGCCAGCAGCCAAGAAAAAAGGAGTCAGGAGACCCAGTACTTC. The rearrangement links TRBV4-3 to TRBJ2-5; D not certain. The CDR3 totals 15 residues. CDR1 is LGHNA and CDR2 is YSLEER in the germline V gene. V lost 0 bases and J 5 bases, leaving 13 bases between the germline ends.

This clonotype was seen only a few times. This chain connects TRBV9 to TRBJ1-1; D is unclear. Germline V gene data show CDR1 as SGDLS and CDR2 as YYNGEE. The V end lost 0 bases, the J end lost 5 bases, and 8 bases lay between the germline ends. The CDR3 sequence is 13 residues long. The CDR3 sequence is CASSVVDGTEAFF. Here the CDR3 DNA reads TGTGCCAGCAGCGTAGTTGACGGTACTGAAGCTTTCTTT.

The chain carries TRBV6-1 and TRBJ2-7, with 12 bases aligning to TRBD1. Trimming at V came to 5 bases and at J to 6 bases, leaving 5 bases not matched to a gene. CDR3 size: 14 residues. CDR1 and CDR2 (germline): MNHNS, SASEGT. The CDR3 here is CASSPRDRGLEQYF. In DNA form, the CDR3 reads TGTGCCAGCAGTCCCCGGGACAGGGGGCTCGAGCAGTACTTC.

The chain combines TRBV3-1 with TRBJ2-5; TRBD1 matches 8 bases. Looked up from germline, CDR1 is LGHDT and CDR2 is YNNKEL (reference sequence). Unmatched junction bases numbered 7, after V lost 5 bases and J lost 5 bases. This CDR3 has 14 residues. This CDR3 reads CASSTRTGSETQYF. CDR3 nucleotides: TGTGCCAGCAGCACTCGGACAGGGAGCGAGACCCAGTACTTC.